The rows below give T cell receptor beta chains drawn from one sample of a study of blood T cell repertoires in COVID-19. The method was immunoSEQ multiplex PCR; TCRdb's version includes in-frame clones alone and lacks a portion of them. Here the sample spans about 100,000 clones, about 88% being singletons. The sample consisted of peripheral blood. The receptor set was obtained from a human donor in a cohort sampled during active COVID-19. CDR3s include the opening cysteine and the closing phenylalanine or tryptophan. The D gene is left open where the match is weak. Not every row has a clone size; where given, it reads once, few, many or a size class.

j_call d_call clone_size v_call cdr3_nt cdr3_aa
TRBJ2-5 NA NA TRBV18 TGTGCCAGCTCACAGTCGGGGTTGGATCGGGAGACCCAGTACTTC CASSQSGLDRETQYF
TRBJ1-4 TRBD1 NA TRBV5-5 TGTGCCAGCAGCTTGGGCCGACGGGCAGGGGGCGCTACTAATGAAAAACTGTTTTTT CASSLGRRAGGATNEKLFF
TRBJ1-5 TRBD1 NA TRBV18 TGTGCCAGCTCACTAGGACAGGGAAGACGGCCCCAGCATTTT CASSLGQGRRPQHF
TRBJ2-7 NA NA TRBV4-1 TGCGCCAGCAGCAAAACAGGGAGTTCCTACGAGCAGTACTTC CASSKTGSSYEQYF
TRBJ2-5 TRBD2 NA TRBV7-8 TGTGCCAGCAGCACGGCGACTAGCGGGGCAAAACGGGGGACCCAGTACTTC CASSTATSGAKRGTQYF
TRBJ1-2 TRBD1 NA TRBV5-1 TGCGCCAGCAGCTTGGCCCGACAGGGAGATGGCTACACCTTC CASSLARQGDGYTF
TRBJ1-5 TRBD1 NA TRBV13 TGTGCCAGCAGCGATGGGACAGGGGGCGATCAGCCCCAGCATTTT CASSDGTGGDQPQHF
TRBJ2-3 NA NA TRBV11-2 TGTGCCAGCAGCTTGGGGGCAGCGGCTAGCACAGATACGCAGTATTTT CASSLGAAASTDTQYF
TRBJ2-5 TRBD1 NA TRBV7-9 TGTGCCAGCAGCTTAGAGGACAGGGGGCAGGAGACCCAGTACTTC CASSLEDRGQETQYF
TRBJ1-6 NA few TRBV12-3/TRBV12-4 TGTGCCAGCAGACCTGACGGGGGGTCCCTCCACTTT CASRPDGGSLHF
TRBJ2-5 NA NA TRBV5-1 TGCGCCAGCAGCTGGGGTCCTAGCGAAGTGGAGACCCAGTACTTC CASSWGPSEVETQYF
TRBJ2-5 NA NA TRBV6-6 TGTGCCAGCAGTCGTAATCTCCCAGGGGGGAGACAAGAGACCCAGTACTTC CASSRNLPGGRQETQYF
TRBJ2-2 NA NA TRBV3-1/TRBV3-2 TGTGCCAGCAGCCCAACCCCCCAGACACGGAACACCGGGGAGCTGTTTTTT CASSPTPQTRNTGELFF
TRBJ2-1 NA NA TRBV9 TGTGCCAGCAGCACGGTCGAGGGCCTCTCCTACAATGAGCAGTTCTTC CASSTVEGLSYNEQFF
TRBJ1-3 NA NA TRBV7-8 TGTGCCAGCAGCACGTACAGCTCTGGAAACACCATATATTTT CASSTYSSGNTIYF
TRBJ2-5 TRBD2 NA TRBV4-1 TGCGCCAGCACCGGGACTAGCGGGGAAGAGACCCAGTACTTC CASTGTSGEETQYF
TRBJ2-3 TRBD1 NA TRBV7-3 TGTGCCAGCAGCTTGGGGACAGGGGGAAGAGGCACAGATACGCAGTATTTT CASSLGTGGRGTDTQYF
TRBJ1-2 NA NA TRBV7-6 TGTGCCAGCAGTTTACTCCCAAGGGGTGGGGACTATGGCTACACCTTC CASSLLPRGGDYGYTF
TRBJ2-6 TRBD1 NA TRBV25-1 TGTGCCAGCAGTGATAGGGACAGGGGTGGTGGGGCCAACGTCCTGACTTTC CASSDRDRGGGANVLTF
TRBJ1-2 TRBD1 NA TRBV5-1 TGCGCCAGCAGCTTGGGGGGACAGGGGCCGCCCCCGTATGGCTACACCTTC CASSLGGQGPPPYGYTF
TRBJ2-7 NA NA TRBV3-1/TRBV3-2 TGTGCCAGCAGCCTAGGAGGAGAGCAGTACTTC CASSLGGEQYF
TRBJ2-7 TRBD1 NA TRBV18 TGTGCCAGCTCCTGGGGACAGGGAGCCTACTACGAGCAGTACTTC CASSWGQGAYYEQYF
TRBJ1-2 NA NA TRBV7-9 TGTGCCAGCAGCTTAGGACAAAATAACTATGGCTACACCTTC CASSLGQNNYGYTF
TRBJ2-1 TRBD2 NA TRBV28 TGTGCCAGCAGTTTACAAGCTAGCGGCGTATACAATGAGCAGTTCTTC CASSLQASGVYNEQFF
TRBJ1-2 NA NA TRBV28 TGTGCCAGCAGTTTGGGGGCAGGCTATGGCTACACCTTC CASSLGAGYGYTF
TRBJ2-2 NA NA TRBV7-7 TGTGCTAGCAGCTTATTAGGCGGGTCGAACACCGGGGAGCTGTTTTTT CASSLLGGSNTGELFF
TRBJ1-6 NA NA TRBV5-1 TGCGCCAGCAGCCTAGCACAGGGCACCTCACCCCTCCACTTT CASSLAQGTSPLHF
TRBJ1-5 NA NA TRBV18 TGTGCCAGCTCACCATCAGGGAAGAATAGTAATCAGCCCCAGCATTTT CASSPSGKNSNQPQHF
TRBJ2-5 TRBD1 once TRBV27 TGTGCCAGCAGTTTTGACAGGGACGAGACCCAGTACTTC CASSFDRDETQYF
TRBJ2-3 TRBD2 NA TRBV5-4 TGTGCCAGCAGCCCCTGGGGGGGGACAGATACGCAGTATTTT CASSPWGGTDTQYF
TRBJ2-4 NA NA TRBV5-1 TGCGCCAGCAGCTTGAGCGGACTGGATAGCATTCAGTACTTC CASSLSGLDSIQYF
TRBJ2-1 TRBD1 NA TRBV27 TGTGCCAGCAGTTCTACCGGGACAGGCTACAATGAGCAGTTCTTC CASSSTGTGYNEQFF
TRBJ1-2 NA NA TRBV12-3/TRBV12-4 TGTGCCAGCAGATTCGGGGGGACGGGAGGCTACACCTTC CASRFGGTGGYTF
TRBJ2-7 NA NA TRBV10-3 TGTGCCATCAGTGAGCCAGGGAGGAACGGCTACGAGCAGTACTTC CAISEPGRNGYEQYF
TRBJ2-7 NA NA TRBV5-1 TGCGCCAGCAGCTTCGGTGCCTGGCAGTACTTC CASSFGAWQYF
TRBJ2-1 NA NA TRBV11-2 TGTGCCAGCAGCATCGACTTATCTTCCTACAATGAGCAGTTCTTC CASSIDLSSYNEQFF
TRBJ1-1 NA NA TRBV12-3/TRBV12-4 TGTGCCAGCAGTTTAAGGGGAAACACTGAAGCTTTCTTT CASSLRGNTEAFF
TRBJ2-7 TRBD2 NA TRBV5-1 TGCGCCAGCAGCCGGGAGGCAGCGGGGGCCTCCTACGAGCAGTACTTC CASSREAAGASYEQYF
TRBJ1-5 NA NA TRBV21-1 TGTGCCAGCTGCCAGGGGACAGGGGGAAATTTTTGTCAGCCCCAGCATTTT CASCQGTGGNFCQPQHF
TRBJ2-2 TRBD2 NA TRBV15 TGTGCCACCAGCTCAGACAGGACGGGACTAGCGGGAGCGGACACCGGGGAGCTGTTTTTT CATSSDRTGLAGADTGELFF
TRBJ2-1 NA NA TRBV29-1 TGCAGCGTTGAACCCAGGACAGACAATGAGCAGTTCTTC CSVEPRTDNEQFF
TRBJ1-6 NA NA TRBV6-5 TGTGCCAGCAGTTACTCGAAAGCGGCGCCAAGGACCCTCCACTTT CASSYSKAAPRTLHF
TRBJ2-5 NA NA TRBV19 TGTGCCAGTAGTCCCGGGTCTCAAGAGACCCAGTACTTC CASSPGSQETQYF
TRBJ2-2 TRBD2 NA TRBV27 TGTGCCAGCAGTTTGCCGGGGGGGGCGAACACCGGGGAGCTGTTTTTT CASSLPGGANTGELFF
TRBJ1-1 NA once TRBV14 TGTGCCAGCAGCCCTAATGACCCCCCGGGAGGTGTGCTCACTGAAGCTTTCTTT CASSPNDPPGGVLTEAFF
TRBJ1-1 TRBD1 once TRBV6-5 TGTGCCAGCAGTTACTCGACAGGGAACCCGAACACTGAAGCTTTCTTT CASSYSTGNPNTEAFF
TRBJ2-7 TRBD2 NA TRBV5-5 TGTGCCAGCAGCTTGGGTTCACGGGGGGCCTACGAGCAGTACTTC CASSLGSRGAYEQYF
TRBJ2-5 TRBD1 few TRBV19 TGTGCCAGTTTGGACAGGTATGAGGACCAAGAGACCCAGTACTTC CASLDRYEDQETQYF
TRBJ1-1 NA NA TRBV16 TGTGCCAGCAGCCAATTCCAGAACACTGAAGCTTTCTTT CASSQFQNTEAFF
TRBJ1-5 NA NA TRBV19 TGTGCCAGTAGTATCGGGGGGACCCATAGCAATCAGCCCCAGCATTTT CASSIGGTHSNQPQHF
TRBJ2-2 TRBD2 NA TRBV11-2 TGTGCCAGCGGGACTAGCGGGGGGGTCACCGGGGAGCTGTTTTTT CASGTSGGVTGELFF
TRBJ2-5 NA NA TRBV7-3 TGTGCCAGCAGCCCCGGATTAGCTCAAGAGACCCAGTACTTC CASSPGLAQETQYF
TRBJ1-5 TRBD1 once TRBV9 TGTGCCAGCAGCGTAAACTCAGGGGGACAGCCCCAGCATTTT CASSVNSGGQPQHF
TRBJ1-1 NA NA TRBV19 TGTGCCAGTAGTATGCGACAGCAAGGGAACACTGAAGCTTTCTTT CASSMRQQGNTEAFF
TRBJ2-7 NA few TRBV13 TGTGCCAGCAGCTCCACCGGCGGGTTAGGGTACGAGCAGTACTTC CASSSTGGLGYEQYF
TRBJ2-2 TRBD1 NA TRBV2 TGTGCCACAGACAGGGGCCCGACTAGGTCTAACACCGGGGAGCTGTTTTTT CATDRGPTRSNTGELFF
TRBJ2-3 NA NA TRBV28 TGTGCCAGCAGTTTAAGGTCCGGGGATCATACGCAGTATTTT CASSLRSGDHTQYF
TRBJ1-4 TRBD1 NA TRBV9 TGTGCCAGCAGCCCCGAGGACAGGGGCGGTGAAAAACTGTTTTTT CASSPEDRGGEKLFF